A selection of T cell receptor beta chains follows, all from one sample in a study of neurological immune-mediated disorders. TCRdb re-called the 5' RACE reads through MiXCR, storing one row per CDR3 protein. Of tens of thousands of distinct CDR3 sequences in the sample, 3% to 4% are singletons; the top ten hold roughly 1.9%. Sequenced input: CD4+ T cells from blood. The source is a woman aged 40 to 55 with multiple sclerosis. The CDR3 runs from the conserved cysteine through the conserved F or W. The D gene is left open where the match is weak. Sizes are listed as how often the clone was seen (once, few, many) or a class if it is expanded.

TGTGCCAGCAAGGGGAGCTATAATTCACCCCTCCACTTT,CASKGSYNSPLHF,many,TRBV2,-,TRBJ1-6
TGTGCCAGTCAAGACGCGGGGGAGACCCAGTACTTC,CASQDAGETQYF,many,TRBV18,-,TRBJ2-5
TGCAGTGGGGATGGGACAGGGAGGGAGCCCCAGCATTTT,CSGDGTGREPQHF,many,TRBV20-1,TRBD1,TRBJ1-5
TGCAGTGCCGGGACAGGGGCGAACTATGGCTACACCTTC,CSAGTGANYGYTF,many,TRBV20-1,TRBD1,TRBJ1-2
TGCAGCGTTGACAGGGAAGGGGGCTATGGCTACACCTTC,CSVDREGGYGYTF,many,TRBV29-1,-,TRBJ1-2
TGCGCCAGCAGCTTAATGACAGGGGACACTGAAGCTTTCTTT,CASSLMTGDTEAFF,many,TRBV5-1,TRBD1,TRBJ1-1
TGTGCCAGCAGGGTATCCGGGACAGCTAATCAGCCCCAGCATTTT,CASRVSGTANQPQHF,many,TRBV28,TRBD1,TRBJ1-5
TGCAGTGCTGGAAAGGAAGGGGGCGGAGAGCAGTACTTC,CSAGKEGGGEQYF,many,TRBV20-1,TRBD1,TRBJ2-7
TGTGCCACCGGATTGGGGGGCCGAGAGACCCAGTACTTC,CATGLGGRETQYF,many,TRBV24-1,-,TRBJ2-5
TGTGCCAGCAAGGTGGCTCCCCTAAACTACGAGCAGTACTTC,CASKVAPLNYEQYF,many,TRBV18,-,TRBJ2-7
TGTGCCAGCGGATTGTCCCCAGGGAGGGGAACAGATACGCAGTATTTT,CASGLSPGRGTDTQYF,many,TRBV2,TRBD2,TRBJ2-3